Below are 9 T cell receptor beta chains sequenced from a single sample in a study of T cell responses to AZD1222 COVID-19 vaccine. Using immunoSEQ multiplex PCR, the repertoire was profiled, and TCRdb retains in-frame clones only, with some absent. The table lists about 120,000 clones, 92% of them singletons. Sample: peripheral blood, taken on day 0 of AZD1222 vaccination. All receptors derive from an adult in good health.

This clone was picked up a small number of times. The chain is built from TRBV4-1 and TRBJ1-2, with 8 bases lining up with TRBD1. The CDR3 sequence is 13 residues long. The trim removed 6 bases at V and 6 bases at J, leaving 6 bases unmatched. The V gene's germline CDR1 is MGHRA and CDR2 YSYEKL. The CDR3 coding sequence is TGCGCCAGCAGGACAGGGGATTTGGATGGCTACACCTTC. Translating it yields CASRTGDLDGYTF.

The gene calls are TRBV5-6 and TRBJ1-3; possibly TRBD1 for D (5 bases). Trimming shortened V by 6 bases and J by 4 bases, and 11 bases separated the two germline ends. Germline CDR1 and CDR2: SGHDT and YYEEEE. The CDR3 spans 13 residues. The CDR3 reads CASNRGRGNTIYF. For the CDR3, the DNA is TGTGCCAGCAACCGGGGACGGGGAAACACCATATATTTT.

The chain combines TRBV2 with TRBJ1-5; 7 bases agree with TRBD1. In germline, CDR1 is SNHLY, CDR2 FYNNEI. Germline trimming cut 1 base from V and 5 bases from J; bases unmatched to any gene: 5. This CDR3 region has 15 residues. The DNA of the CDR3 is TGTGCCAGCAGTGAAGAGGGACAGAGGTATCAGCCCCAGCATTTT. Amino acid sequence: CASSEEGQRYQPQHF.

V usage is TRBV27 and J usage is TRBJ1-1, with 7 bases lining up with TRBD1. V dropped 6 bases and J dropped 0; count of bases not matched to a gene: 10. CDR1 and CDR2 (germline): MNHEY, SMNVEV (reference sequence). The CDR3 is made up of 16 amino acids. This CDR3 is CASRPDRASMNTEAFF. CDR3 nucleotides: TGTGCCAGCAGACCAGACAGGGCGAGCATGAACACTGAAGCTTTCTTT.

The rearrangement links TRBV29-1 to TRBJ1-2; D not resolved. Germline CDR1 SQVTM, CDR2 ANQGSEA. Trimming removed 5 bases from V and 8 bases from J, with 15 bases in between. The CDR3 has 12 amino acids. Written as DNA, the CDR3 is TGCAGCGTTCGAGACGGGTTGGAGGGCTACACCTTC. This sequence encodes CSVRDGLEGYTF.

CDR3 in amino acids: CASSAQGRSGNTIYF. The CDR3 coding sequence is TGTGCCAGCAGTGCACAGGGAAGGTCCGGAAACACCATATATTTT. The chain couples TRBV2 to TRBJ1-3, with D maybe TRBD1 (6 bases). The CDR3 sequence is 15 residues long. Germline V gene lookup returns CDR1 SNHLY and CDR2 FYNNEI. Trimming removed 4 bases at V and 4 bases at J, with 14 bases between.

This clone was seen just once. This chain uses TRBV7-2 with TRBJ1-2; tentative D call: TRBD1 (5 bases). This CDR3 is built from 16 residues. In germline, CDR1 is SGHTA, CDR2 FQGNSA. V was cut by 5 bases and J by 1 base, with 17 bases left in between. The CDR3 DNA reads TGTGCCAGCAGCCGGGGCGGCGTCTTACTTAACTATGGCTACACCTTC. Translating gives CASSRGGVLLNYGYTF.

The rearrangement links TRBV4-3 to TRBJ1-2; maybe TRBD1 (5 bases). The CDR3 runs to 12 residues. V shed 2 bases and J shed 4 bases, with 5 bases lying between them. Germline CDR1 LGHNA, CDR2 YSLEER. DNA of the CDR3: TGCGCCAGCAGCCAACAGGGCTATGGCTACACCTTC. Amino acid sequence: CASSQQGYGYTF.

The chain employs TRBV19 and TRBJ2-3, with TRBD2 matching 13 bases. The CDR3 covers 16 residues. Germline V gives CDR1 LNHDA, CDR2 SQIVND (reference sequence). Losses at the gene ends were 5 bases for V and 6 bases for J; bases not matched to a gene: 8. CDR3 sequence: CASSPLAGGPLDTQYF. The DNA for the CDR3 is TGTGCCAGTAGTCCACTAGCGGGGGGGCCTTTGGATACGCAGTATTTT.